Described below is a single T cell receptor (beta chain) sequence and its context. The data derive from a study of blood T cell repertoires in COVID-19. The CDR3 spans 14 residues. Per the germline V gene, CDR1 is MGHRA and CDR2 is YSYEKL. Trimming removed 5 bases from V and 7 bases from J; junction bases left unmatched: 5. Clones were read by immunoSEQ multiplex PCR, and TCRdb kept only the in-frame ones, dropping some. The table records around 310,000 clones, roughly 90% of them present only once. Source material: peripheral blood. The origin of this receptor is a woman aged 50 to 65 with active or convalescent COVID-19. V and J are TRBV4-1 and TRBJ2-1; 10 nucleotides agree with TRBD2. The CDR3 protein is CASSGLAESNEQFF. The CDR3 DNA sequence: TGCGCCAGCAGCGGACTAGCGGAGTCAAATGAGCAGTTCTTC.